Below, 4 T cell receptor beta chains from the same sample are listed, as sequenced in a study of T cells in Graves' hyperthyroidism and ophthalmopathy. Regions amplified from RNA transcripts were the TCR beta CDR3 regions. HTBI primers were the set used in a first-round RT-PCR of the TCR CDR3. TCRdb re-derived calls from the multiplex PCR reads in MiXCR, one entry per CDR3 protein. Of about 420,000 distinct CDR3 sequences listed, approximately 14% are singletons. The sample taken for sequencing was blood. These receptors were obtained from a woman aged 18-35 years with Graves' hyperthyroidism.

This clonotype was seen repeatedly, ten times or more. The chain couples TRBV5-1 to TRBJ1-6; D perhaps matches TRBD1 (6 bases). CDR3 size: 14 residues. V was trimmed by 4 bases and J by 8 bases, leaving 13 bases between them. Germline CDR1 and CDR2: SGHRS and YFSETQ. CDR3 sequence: CASSPGQWDSPLHF. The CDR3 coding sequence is TGCGCCAGCAGCCCTGGACAGTGGGATTCACCCCTCCACTTT.

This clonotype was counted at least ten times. The CDR3 DNA is TGTGCCAGCAGAGGGATAGGCGGACCGTCTGGGGCCAACGTCCTGACTTTC. Encoded protein: CASRGIGGPSGANVLTF. V usage is TRBV9 and J usage is TRBJ2-6, with D hard to call. CDR3 size: 17 residues. The V end was cut by 5 bases, the J end by 1 base, with 16 bases between. Per the germline V gene, CDR1 is SGDLS and CDR2 is YYNGEE.

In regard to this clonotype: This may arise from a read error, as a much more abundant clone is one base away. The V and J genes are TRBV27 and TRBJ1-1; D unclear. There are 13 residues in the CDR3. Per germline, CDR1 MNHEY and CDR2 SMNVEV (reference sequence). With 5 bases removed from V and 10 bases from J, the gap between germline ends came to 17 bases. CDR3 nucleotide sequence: TGTGCCAGCAGTCGCCACGAACGGGGTTCAGCTTTCTTT. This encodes CASSRHERGSAFF.

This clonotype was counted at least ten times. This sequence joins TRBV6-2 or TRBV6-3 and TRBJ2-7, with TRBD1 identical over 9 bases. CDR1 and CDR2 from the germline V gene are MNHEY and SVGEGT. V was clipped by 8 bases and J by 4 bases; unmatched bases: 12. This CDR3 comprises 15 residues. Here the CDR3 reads CASGPLGQGVYEQYF. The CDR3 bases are TGTGCCAGCGGCCCGTTGGGACAGGGAGTATACGAGCAGTACTTC.